Below are 9 T cell receptor beta chains sequenced from a single sample in a study of T cell responses to AZD1222 COVID-19 vaccine. The protocol was immunoSEQ multiplex PCR, while the TCRdb copy is restricted to in-frame clones and leaves out a portion. This sample has 55,000 to 75,000 clones; 70% to 90% occur once, and the top ten carry under 6.5%. The starting material was peripheral blood, obtained on day 0 of AZD1222 vaccination. These TCRs come from an adult in good health.

This clone was seen more than once but under ten times. This chain uses TRBV5-4 with TRBJ1-1; possible D gene TRBD1, 6 bases. The germline V gene encodes CDR1 SGHNT and CDR2 YYREEE (reference sequence). The CDR3 has 16 amino acids. V lost 4 bases, J lost 0 bases, and 16 bases lay in between. In nucleotides, the CDR3 is TGTGCCAGCAGCCTCGGACAGCCGACCATGAACACTGAAGCTTTCTTT. This translates into CASSLGQPTMNTEAFF.

The chain has TRBV6-5 and TRBJ2-2, with D tentatively TRBD1 or TRBD2 (6 bases each). This CDR3 comprises 14 residues. From germline, CDR1 is MNHEY and CDR2 SVGAGI. CDR3 region: CVCLGGLDTGELFF. The CDR3 DNA follows: TGTGTCTGCTTGGGGGGCCTAGATACCGGGGAGCTGTTTTTT.

V is TRBV5-1 and J is TRBJ1-2, with 9 bases lining up with TRBD1. Germline CDR1 reads SGHRS; CDR2 reads YFSETQ. The CDR3 consists of 15 residues. J gave up 4 bases and V 4 bases, and 8 bases lay outside the gene matches. This CDR3 reads CASSVGTGTLYGYTF. The CDR3 nucleotides read TGCGCCAGCAGCGTCGGGACAGGGACCCTCTATGGCTACACCTTC.

This chain uses TRBV5-1 with TRBJ2-5; 12 bases line up with TRBD2. The V gene end was trimmed by 3 bases and the J gene end by 2 bases; junction bases not matched to a gene: 2. Germline V CDR1 and CDR2: SGHRS, YFSETQ. The CDR3 length is 15 residues. CDR3 protein: CASSSSGGVQETQYF. The DNA for the CDR3 is TGCGCCAGCAGCTCTAGCGGGGGGGTACAAGAGACCCAGTACTTC.

The chain employs TRBV19 and TRBJ1-4; the D is unclear. Looked up from germline, CDR1 is LNHDA and CDR2 is SQIVND (reference sequence). The V and J ends lost 3 bases and 8 bases respectively, with 13 bases between them. The CDR3 is 14 amino acids. CDR3 residues: CASSIRRGGEKLFF. The CDR3 DNA follows: TGTGCCAGTAGTATCCGGCGGGGAGGGGAAAAACTGTTTTTT.

This clone has more than one count but fewer than ten. The chain combines TRBV19 with TRBJ1-6; D is possibly TRBD1 (5 bases). Germline V gene sequence: CDR1 LNHDA, CDR2 SQIVND (reference sequence). The CDR3 runs to 12 residues. Trimming removed 9 bases at V and 12 bases at J, with 15 bases between. The DNA of the CDR3 is TGTGCCAGCCGAGACAGAGCGGAACCCCTCCACTTT. Amino acid sequence: CASRDRAEPLHF. The full variable domain, completed using reference TRBV19 and TRBJ1-6, is DGGITQSPKYLFRKEGQNVTLSCEQNLNHDAMYWYRQDPGQGLRLIYYSQIVNDFQKGDIAEGYSVSREKKESFPLTVTSAQKNPTAFYLCASRDRAEPLHFGNGTRLTVT.

The rearrangement links TRBV7-2 to TRBJ1-6, with TRBD1 as a possible D gene (5 bases). The CDR3 consists of 19 residues. Trimming cost V 5 bases and J 5 bases, with 25 bases left between them. Germline values: CDR1 SGHTA, CDR2 FQGNSA. The CDR3 is CASSQRGRGRERHNSPLHF. CDR3 DNA sequence: TGTGCCAGCAGCCAACGCGGCCGGGGCCGCGAGCGTCATAATTCACCCCTCCACTTT.

The chain employs TRBV6-2 or TRBV6-3 and TRBJ2-3, with D tentatively TRBD1 or TRBD2 (6 bases each). The V end was cut by 2 bases, the J end by 4 bases, with 16 bases between. Germline V gene data show CDR1 as MNHEY and CDR2 as SVGEGT. This CDR3 has 16 residues. The CDR3 coding sequence is TGTGCCAGCAGTTACGACGACGGGGGCAACGCAGATACGCAGTATTTT. Translated, it gives CASSYDDGGNADTQYF.

This chain connects TRBV6-5 to TRBJ1-3; tentatively, D is TRBD1 (5 bases). Trimming left V 4 bases short and J 7 bases short, with 14 bases between. The germline V gene encodes CDR1 MNHEY and CDR2 SVGAGI. This CDR3 region has 14 residues. The CDR3 nucleotides are TGTGCCAGCAGTTGGACTACTCGGGGGAACACCATATATTTT. Encoded protein: CASSWTTRGNTIYF.